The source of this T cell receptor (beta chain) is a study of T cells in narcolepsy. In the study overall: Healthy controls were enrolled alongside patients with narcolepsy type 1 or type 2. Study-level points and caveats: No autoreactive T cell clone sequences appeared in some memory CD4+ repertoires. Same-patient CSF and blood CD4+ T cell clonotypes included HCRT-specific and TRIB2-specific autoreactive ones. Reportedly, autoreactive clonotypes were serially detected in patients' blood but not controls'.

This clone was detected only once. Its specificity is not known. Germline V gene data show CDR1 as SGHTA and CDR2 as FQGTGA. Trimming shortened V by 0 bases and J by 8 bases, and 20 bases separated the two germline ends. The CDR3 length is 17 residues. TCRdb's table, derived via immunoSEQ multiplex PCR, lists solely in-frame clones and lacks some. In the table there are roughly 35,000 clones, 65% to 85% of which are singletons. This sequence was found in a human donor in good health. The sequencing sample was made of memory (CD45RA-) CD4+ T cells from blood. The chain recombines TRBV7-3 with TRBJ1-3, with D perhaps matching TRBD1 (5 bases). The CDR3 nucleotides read TGTGCCAGCAGCTTAACAAGGGCAGCCTCCTGGGGGGACACCATATATTTT. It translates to CASSLTRAASWGDTIYF.